The present entry profiles one T cell receptor (beta chain) with its context. Antigen: not known. A much larger clone sits a single nucleotide away, making a read error possible. Germline values: CDR1 MDHEN, CDR2 SYDVKM. This CDR3 spans 14 amino acids. Newly diagnosed hyperthyroidism, duration under 2 months, in patients aged 18 to 65. Based on clinical symptoms, serum thyroxine and TRAb, thyroid ultrasound and orbital computed tomography, diagnoses were reached. Template material for amplifying TCR beta CDR3 regions consisted of RNA transcripts. During a first-round RT-PCR of the TCR CDR3, the HTBI primer set was used. TCRdb recomputed calls from the multiplex PCR reads with MiXCR, one row per CDR3 protein. The table lists about 160,000 distinct CDR3 sequences, about a tenth of them singletons. The sample originates from a study of T cells in Graves' hyperthyroidism and ophthalmopathy. Notes on the study in general: Before onset, ophthalmopathy was predicted by the model a median around 6 months earlier. Ophthalmopathy stood apart from stable hyperthyroidism in a 13 V-J model.

Sequencing was done on a sample of blood. This TCR was sampled from a woman aged 18-29 years with Graves' hyperthyroidism that later progressed to Graves' ophthalmopathy. The chain combines TRBV28 with TRBJ1-5, with 9 bases lining up with TRBD1. The CDR3 DNA sequence: TGTGCCAGCAGTTTAGGGACAGGGAAACAGCCCCGGCATTTT. This codes for CASSLGTGKQPRHF.